A selection of T cell receptor beta chains follows, all from one sample in a study of beta chain features in type 1 diabetes. Method: immunoSEQ multiplex PCR; TCRdb's copy keeps in-frame clones and lacks some. The table shows 300,000 to 400,000 clones, with 9.3% occurring only once. The sample taken for sequencing was central memory CD4+ T cells from blood. All receptors derive from a man between 25 and 39 years old with type 1 diabetes. Each CDR3 is given with its conserved first and last residue. D genes are given only for firm matches. Only some rows state a clone size, as once, few, many or a class for expanded clones.

v_gene: TRBV6-6; abundance: few; d_gene: .; j_gene: TRBJ2-1; CDR3nt: TGTGCCAGCAGCCGGGTCTACAATGAGCAGTTCTTC; CDR3aa: CASSRVYNEQFF
v_gene: TRBV25-1; abundance: few; d_gene: .; j_gene: TRBJ1-5; CDR3nt: TGTGCCAGCAGTACAGGGAGCAATCAGCCCCAGCATTTT; CDR3aa: CASSTGSNQPQHF
v_gene: TRBV19; abundance: .; d_gene: .; j_gene: TRBJ2-3; CDR3nt: TGTGCCAGTACTCGACAGTTCACAGATACGCAGTATTTT; CDR3aa: CASTRQFTDTQYF
v_gene: TRBV6-6; abundance: .; d_gene: .; j_gene: TRBJ1-1; CDR3nt: TGTGCCAGCAGCGCAACAGGGCACTGGGAAGCTTTCTTT; CDR3aa: CASSATGHWEAFF
v_gene: TRBV2; abundance: .; d_gene: TRBD2; j_gene: TRBJ2-3; CDR3nt: TGTGCCAGCGCGAAGGCCAGCGGGGGAACAGATACGCAGTATTTT; CDR3aa: CASAKASGGTDTQYF
v_gene: TRBV4-3; abundance: few; d_gene: .; j_gene: TRBJ1-1; CDR3nt: TGCGCCAGCAGCCAAGCCGCTTTCTTT; CDR3aa: CASSQAAFF
v_gene: TRBV9; abundance: .; d_gene: .; j_gene: TRBJ2-7; CDR3nt: TGTGCCAGCAGCGTATCAGGGCAGGGCCACGAGCAGTACTTC; CDR3aa: CASSVSGQGHEQYF
v_gene: TRBV21-1; abundance: .; d_gene: .; j_gene: TRBJ2-5; CDR3nt: TGTGCCAGCATCCCTGGTGGAAAAGAGACCCAGTACTTC; CDR3aa: CASIPGGKETQYF
v_gene: TRBV9; abundance: few; d_gene: .; j_gene: TRBJ1-2; CDR3nt: TGTGCCAGCAGCGGACAGTATGGCTACACCTTC; CDR3aa: CASSGQYGYTF
v_gene: TRBV18; abundance: many; d_gene: .; j_gene: TRBJ2-2; CDR3nt: TGTGCCAGCTCACCGACTTACACCGGGGAGCTGTTTTTT; CDR3aa: CASSPTYTGELFF
v_gene: TRBV18; abundance: few; d_gene: .; j_gene: TRBJ1-5; CDR3nt: TGTGCCAGCTCACCAGGCTCCAATCAGCCCCAGCATTTT; CDR3aa: CASSPGSNQPQHF
v_gene: TRBV5-8; abundance: few; d_gene: .; j_gene: TRBJ1-2; CDR3nt: TGTGCCAGCAGCTCCGCCGCCTTCGGCTATGGCTACACCTTC; CDR3aa: CASSSAAFGYGYTF
v_gene: TRBV6-1; abundance: few; d_gene: .; j_gene: TRBJ1-3; CDR3nt: TGTGCCAGCAGTGAGGGTCCGGGAGGGGGAAACACCATATATTTT; CDR3aa: CASSEGPGGGNTIYF
v_gene: TRBV10-3; abundance: .; d_gene: .; j_gene: TRBJ2-2; CDR3nt: TGTGCCATCAGTCGTGCCGATGGAGGGGAGCTGTTTTTT; CDR3aa: CAISRADGGELFF
v_gene: TRBV15; abundance: .; d_gene: .; j_gene: TRBJ1-2; CDR3nt: TGTGCCACCAGCAGAGATAAGGGGACAAACTATGGCTACACCTTC; CDR3aa: CATSRDKGTNYGYTF
v_gene: TRBV7-2; abundance: few; d_gene: .; j_gene: TRBJ1-6; CDR3nt: TGTGCCAGCAGCTTAAAACAGGGAGGAAATTCACCCCTCCACTTT; CDR3aa: CASSLKQGGNSPLHF
v_gene: TRBV7-6; abundance: few; d_gene: TRBD2; j_gene: TRBJ2-7; CDR3nt: TGTGCCAGCAGCTTGACTAGCGGGTCGGACGAGCAGTACTTC; CDR3aa: CASSLTSGSDEQYF
v_gene: TRBV27; abundance: few; d_gene: TRBD1; j_gene: TRBJ1-2; CDR3nt: TGTGCCAGCAGTTCAACAGGGGGCCCTAACTATGGCTACACCTTC; CDR3aa: CASSSTGGPNYGYTF
v_gene: TRBV19; abundance: few; d_gene: TRBD2; j_gene: TRBJ2-5; CDR3nt: TGTGCCAGTAGAAGACTAGCCCAAGAGACCCAGTACTTC; CDR3aa: CASRRLAQETQYF
v_gene: TRBV11-2; abundance: few; d_gene: .; j_gene: TRBJ2-3; CDR3nt: TGTGCCAGCAGCCCAGTCGGCACAGATACGCAGTATTTT; CDR3aa: CASSPVGTDTQYF
v_gene: TRBV9; abundance: .; d_gene: TRBD1; j_gene: TRBJ1-3; CDR3nt: TGTGCCAGCAGCGCCCGGACAGGGAGAAACACCATATATTTT; CDR3aa: CASSARTGRNTIYF
v_gene: TRBV9; abundance: few; d_gene: TRBD2; j_gene: TRBJ2-3; CDR3nt: TGTGCCAGCAACCTTGGGGACTATACCACAGATACGCAGTATTTT; CDR3aa: CASNLGDYTTDTQYF
v_gene: TRBV4-3; abundance: few; d_gene: .; j_gene: TRBJ2-3; CDR3nt: TGCGCCAGCAGCCAACAACTGGGTCCGTTAGATACGCAGTATTTT; CDR3aa: CASSQQLGPLDTQYF
v_gene: TRBV5-1; abundance: .; d_gene: .; j_gene: TRBJ2-3; CDR3nt: TGCGCCAGCAGCTTCCCAGGGCTAGATACGCAGTATTTT; CDR3aa: CASSFPGLDTQYF
v_gene: TRBV9; abundance: .; d_gene: .; j_gene: TRBJ2-7; CDR3nt: TGTGCCAGCAGCCGAGACAGATTCGAGCAGTACTTC; CDR3aa: CASSRDRFEQYF
v_gene: TRBV19; abundance: .; d_gene: .; j_gene: TRBJ2-3; CDR3nt: TGTGCCAGTTCCGGATGGTCAGATACGCAGTATTTT; CDR3aa: CASSGWSDTQYF
v_gene: TRBV29-1; abundance: .; d_gene: .; j_gene: TRBJ1-2; CDR3nt: TGCAGCGTTGAAGATCCAGGGTTGGGCGGCTACACCTTC; CDR3aa: CSVEDPGLGGYTF
v_gene: TRBV25-1; abundance: few; d_gene: TRBD2; j_gene: TRBJ2-3; CDR3nt: TGTGCCAGCAGTGAATATGGGCTAGCGGGGGGGCTAGGTACGCAGTATTTT; CDR3aa: CASSEYGLAGGLGTQYF
v_gene: TRBV10-3; abundance: .; d_gene: TRBD2; j_gene: TRBJ2-5; CDR3nt: TGTGCCATCAGTGAGTCCGTACTAGCGGGGGGGAGATCAGAGACCCAGTACTTC; CDR3aa: CAISESVLAGGRSETQYF
v_gene: TRBV9; abundance: .; d_gene: TRBD1; j_gene: TRBJ2-1; CDR3nt: TGTGCCAGCAGCGTAGGACAGGGGACCTACAATGAGCAGTTCTTC; CDR3aa: CASSVGQGTYNEQFF
v_gene: TRBV7-9; abundance: many; d_gene: .; j_gene: TRBJ2-1; CDR3nt: TGTGCCAGCAGCTTAGACGCCTGGGGCAATGAGCAGTTCTTC; CDR3aa: CASSLDAWGNEQFF
v_gene: TRBV30; abundance: few; d_gene: TRBD1; j_gene: TRBJ1-2; CDR3nt: TGTGCCTGGAGCACGGGGACAGTTGGCTACACCTTC; CDR3aa: CAWSTGTVGYTF
v_gene: TRBV15; abundance: few; d_gene: .; j_gene: TRBJ2-7; CDR3nt: TGTGCCACCAGCAGAGACCTCCCCCTCTCCTACGAGCAGTACTTC; CDR3aa: CATSRDLPLSYEQYF
v_gene: TRBV7-2; abundance: .; d_gene: .; j_gene: TRBJ1-6; CDR3nt: TGTGCCAGCAGCTTGTTCGTAAATTCACCCCTCCACTTT; CDR3aa: CASSLFVNSPLHF
v_gene: TRBV30; abundance: .; d_gene: TRBD1; j_gene: TRBJ1-2; CDR3nt: TGTGCCTGGAGTGTACTGGGACAGGGAATAGTCGGGGACACTAACTATGGCTACACCTTC; CDR3aa: CAWSVLGQGIVGDTNYGYTF
v_gene: TRBV6-1; abundance: few; d_gene: TRBD1; j_gene: TRBJ2-5; CDR3nt: TGTGCCATCGAGACAGGGAACGGAGAGACCCAGTACTTC; CDR3aa: CAIETGNGETQYF
v_gene: TRBV9; abundance: many; d_gene: .; j_gene: TRBJ1-3; CDR3nt: TGTGCCAGCAGCGGTGGTTTCGACGGAAACACCATATATTTT; CDR3aa: CASSGGFDGNTIYF
v_gene: TRBV9; abundance: .; d_gene: .; j_gene: TRBJ1-1; CDR3nt: TGTGCCAGCAGCGTAAACCGGAACACTGAAGCTTTCTTT; CDR3aa: CASSVNRNTEAFF
v_gene: TRBV19; abundance: few; d_gene: TRBD1; j_gene: TRBJ1-6; CDR3nt: TGTGCCAGTAGTATTACACGGGGGACAGGGCTAACCTCACCCCTCCACTTT; CDR3aa: CASSITRGTGLTSPLHF
v_gene: TRBV5-1; abundance: few; d_gene: TRBD1; j_gene: TRBJ2-7; CDR3nt: TGCGCCAGCAGCTTCGACGGGACAGTAGCCTACGAGCAGTACTTC; CDR3aa: CASSFDGTVAYEQYF
v_gene: TRBV6-5; abundance: few; d_gene: TRBD1; j_gene: TRBJ1-2; CDR3nt: TGTGCCAGCAGCTTTGGACAGGGGAACTATGGCTACACCTTC; CDR3aa: CASSFGQGNYGYTF